These 2 T cell receptor beta chains were all obtained from the same sample, sequenced in a study of T cells after yellow fever vaccination. TCRdb re-analysed the 5' RACE reads in MiXCR, keeping a single row per CDR3 protein. The sample shows some 350,000 distinct CDR3 sequences, approximately 10% of them seen only once. Sample: PBMCs, taken on the day of the first yellow fever vaccination. The receptors here all came from a man aged 18 to 35 who received the YFV17D yellow fever vaccine.

The V gene is TRBV3-1, the J gene TRBJ1-2; possibly TRBD1 for D (5 bases). The V gene's germline CDR1 is LGHDT and CDR2 YNNKEL (reference sequence). This CDR3 contains 15 residues. V was trimmed by 1 base and J by 4 bases, leaving 13 bases between them. CDR3 coding DNA: TGTGCCAGCAGCCAAGCGGAGGGGTTCGGCTATGGCTACACCTTC. The encoded protein is CASSQAEGFGYGYTF.

This clonotype was detected only a few times. The chain recombines TRBV5-1 with TRBJ1-5; perhaps TRBD1 as D (6 bases). This CDR3 has 15 residues. V lost 9 bases, J lost 0 bases, and 16 bases lay in between. The germline V gene has CDR1 SGHRS and CDR2 YFSETQ. CDR3 amino acids: CATRRDIDSNQPQHF. The CDR3 DNA reads as TGCGCCACCAGAAGGGACATAGATAGCAATCAGCCCCAGCATTTT. The full variable domain, its missing parts supplied by reference TRBV5-1 and TRBJ1-5, is KAGVTQTPRYLIKTRGQQVTLSCSPISGHRSVSWYQQTPGQGLQFLFEYFSETQRNKGNFPGRFSGRQFSNSRSEMNVSTLELGDSALYLCATRRDIDSNQPQHFGDGTRLSIL.